These 18 T cell receptor beta chains were all obtained from the same sample, sequenced in a study of T cell repertoires in cytomegalovirus infection. TCRdb redid the calling of the reads with MiXCR, one entry per CDR3 protein. The table has 200,000 to 300,000 distinct CDR3 sequences, more than 9% seen once. Sequenced: PBMCs. Receptors originate from a human donor in good health (CMV status not recorded). Some clones in this sample may be carry-over from other donors' samples.

The rearrangement links TRBV7-2 to TRBJ2-2; 12 nucleotides line up with TRBD1. The V segment lost 5 bases and the J segment 2 bases; nucleotides outside the gene matches: 6. Germline-derived CDR1 and CDR2 are SGHTA and FQGNSA. The CDR3 totals 17 residues. The CDR3 region is CASSPAGTGGNTGELFF. CDR3 bases: TGTGCCAGCAGCCCAGCCGGGACAGGGGGCAACACCGGGGAGCTGTTTTTT.

A few counts support this clonotype. V usage is TRBV5-4 and J usage is TRBJ2-1, with D possibly matching TRBD2 (5 bases). This CDR3 has 15 residues. From germline, CDR1 is SGHNT and CDR2 YYREEE (reference sequence). Trimming pared 1 base from V and 3 bases from J, leaving 11 bases between. The CDR3 nucleotides are TGTGCCAGCAGCTTGAAACTAGGCCTCTACAATGAGCAGTTCTTC. It translates to CASSLKLGLYNEQFF.

This clonotype was detected many times. One junction end disagrees with the germline gene, perhaps due to a read error. The chain is built from TRBV7-2 and TRBJ2-3; maybe TRBD1 (6 bases). The germline V gene has CDR1 SGHTA and CDR2 FQGNSA. This CDR3 is built from 13 residues. CDR3 amino acids: CASRATGTDTQYF. The CDR3 DNA reads as TGTGCCAGCAGGGCGACAGGCACGGATACGCAGTATTTT.

This clonotype was seen many times. The chain has TRBV6-1 and TRBJ1-2, with D perhaps matching TRBD1 (5 bases). In germline, CDR1 is MNHNS, CDR2 SASEGT. V lost 5 bases, J lost 10 bases, and 26 bases lay in between. This CDR3 is 16 amino acids long. CDR3 nucleotide sequence: TGTGCCAGCAGTTATCCTGAGCGGGGGGGAATGTGGTACTACACCTTC. Amino acids: CASSYPERGGMWYYTF.

This clonotype appeared many times. The rearrangement links TRBV7-2 to TRBJ2-7; unclear D gene. The CDR3 length is 13 residues. V dropped 1 base and J dropped 3 bases, with 7 bases sitting between them. Per germline, CDR1 SGHTA and CDR2 FQGNSA. Written as DNA, the CDR3 is TGTGCCAGCAGCTTAGAGACTCGCTACGAGCAGTACTTC. Translating it yields CASSLETRYEQYF.

Ten or more counts support this clonotype. V usage is TRBV7-8 and J usage is TRBJ2-3; tentatively, D is TRBD1 (5 bases). CDR1 and CDR2 (germline): SGHVS, FQNEAQ. V dropped 1 base and J dropped 5 bases, with 19 bases sitting between them. This CDR3 spans 17 amino acids. CDR3 amino acids: CASSLGGTGRARDTQYF. The CDR3 bases are TGTGCCAGCAGCTTAGGTGGAACGGGCAGGGCTCGAGATACGCAGTATTTT.

This clonotype was counted ten times or more. The gene calls are TRBV24-1 and TRBJ2-7, with a possible D match to TRBD1 (6 bases). This CDR3 spans 17 amino acids. Germline assignment: CDR1 KGHDR and CDR2 SFDVKD. V was cut by 5 bases and J by 0 bases, with 19 bases left in between. In DNA, the CDR3 is TGTGCCACCAGTGCTCGACAGGAGAATTACTACTCCTACGAGCAGTACTTC. Residues: CATSARQENYYSYEQYF.

This clonotype showed up just a few times. In DNA, the CDR3 is TGCAGCGTTGGACAGGGCCGGATGAACACTGAAGCTTTCTTT. This gives the protein CSVGQGRMNTEAFF. The chain employs TRBV29-1 and TRBJ1-1, with 7 bases identical to TRBD1. The CDR3 runs 14 residues. The germline V gene has CDR1 SQVTM and CDR2 ANQGSEA. The V gene end was trimmed by 4 bases and the J gene end by 0 bases; junction bases not matched to a gene: 5.

This clonotype was observed at least ten times. V gene TRBV11-3 combines with J gene TRBJ1-2, with D maybe TRBD1 (5 bases). This CDR3 is 12 amino acids long. The germline V and J ends were trimmed by 5 bases and 7 bases, with 11 bases remaining between them. Germline-derived CDR1 and CDR2 are SGHNT and YENEEA. The CDR3 loop is CASSHGDRGYTF. CDR3 DNA: TGTGCCAGCAGCCACGGGGACCGTGGCTACACCTTC.

The chain is built from TRBV14 and TRBJ1-6; D is unclear. The CDR3 loop spans 16 amino acids. CDR1 and CDR2 (germline): SGHDN, FVKESK. The V and J ends lost 1 base and 7 bases respectively, with 14 bases between them. CDR3 bases: TGTGCCAGCAGCCAAGTTGCGATAGGAGGAAATTCACCCCTCCACTTT. Its protein product is CASSQVAIGGNSPLHF.

This clonotype was observed at least ten times. Given a much more abundant clone one base away, this may be a read error. The genes are TRBV7-2 and TRBJ2-1, with unresolved D. This CDR3 spans 13 amino acids. V was trimmed by 3 bases and J by 1 base, leaving 4 bases between them. From germline, CDR1 is SGHTA and CDR2 FQGNSA. The CDR3 DNA is TGTGCCAGCAGCTTCGAGTCCTACAATGAGCAGTTCTTC. This encodes CASSFESYNEQFF.

This chain uses TRBV20-1 with TRBJ2-3, with D possibly being TRBD1 or TRBD2 (6 bases each). Germline CDR1 and CDR2: DFQATT and SNEGSKA (reference sequence). The CDR3 spans 14 residues. CDR3 sequence (DNA): TGCAGGGGGTGGGATCCGGGGGCCACAGATACGCAGTATTTT. Translating it yields CRGWDPGATDTQYF.

This clonotype was counted ten times or more. V gene TRBV10-3 combines with J gene TRBJ2-2, with a weak D call TRBD2 (6 bases). V was shortened by 3 bases and J by 5 bases, with 13 bases between the two germline ends. This CDR3 spans 15 amino acids. The V gene's germline CDR1 is ENHRY and CDR2 SYGVKD. CDR3 nucleotide sequence: TGTGCCATCAGTGAACAGGCTAGCGATACCGGGGAGCTGTTTTTT. This codes for CAISEQASDTGELFF.

This clonotype has ten or more counts. The chain combines TRBV7-2 with TRBJ2-5; 10 bases line up with TRBD2. The germline V gene encodes CDR1 SGHTA and CDR2 FQGNSA. Germline trimming cut 7 bases from V and 1 base from J; bases unmatched to any gene: 9. The CDR3 is made up of 16 amino acids. CDR3 protein: CASNPGSGGAQETQYF. CDR3 in DNA: TGTGCCAGCAACCCAGGGAGCGGGGGGGCCCAAGAGACCCAGTACTTC.

V gene TRBV29-1 combines with J gene TRBJ2-7, with D tentatively TRBD1 or TRBD2 (5 bases each). Germline values: CDR1 SQVTM, CDR2 ANQGSEA. Trimming took off 5 bases at V and 7 bases at J, with 15 bases between the two ends. This CDR3 comprises 12 residues. In DNA form, the CDR3 reads TGCAGCGTTCCCCGGGGCCGGGGAGAGCAGTACTTC. Translating it yields CSVPRGRGEQYF.

This clonotype was detected many times. The V call is TRBV7-2, the J call TRBJ2-1; 11 bases map to TRBD1. This CDR3 region has 16 residues. Germline values: CDR1 SGHTA, CDR2 FQGNSA. The junction had 12 bases not matched to a gene; V was cut back by 6 bases and J by 8 bases. The CDR3 protein is CASRPSGTGGLHEQFF. Written as DNA, the CDR3 is TGTGCCAGCAGACCTTCCGGGACAGGGGGATTACATGAGCAGTTCTTC.

This clonotype was seen only a few times. The rearrangement joins TRBV5-1 to TRBJ2-7; possibly TRBD1 or TRBD2 for D (5 bases each). The CDR3 totals 16 residues. Germline V CDR1 and CDR2: SGHRS, YFSETQ. V was pared by 3 bases and J by 0 bases, with 16 bases between. The CDR3 coding sequence is TGCGCCAGCAGCTATAATTCGGGACGGAGCTCCTACGAGCAGTACTTC. This sequence encodes CASSYNSGRSSYEQYF.

On this clonotype itself: A read error may explain this, as a much larger clone is one base away. J is TRBJ2-5 and V is TRBV20-1; D ambiguous. V was trimmed by 8 bases and J by 0 bases, leaving 13 bases between them. The CDR3 runs to 13 residues. Germline CDR1 DFQATT, CDR2 SNEGSKA (reference sequence). CDR3 coding DNA: TGCAGTTCCCGGCCCACGTACCAAGAGACCCAGTACTTC. It yields the protein CSSRPTYQETQYF.